These T cell receptor beta chains were read from a single sample in a study of cytomegalovirus exposure and HLA in healthy donors. Sequencing used immunoSEQ multiplex PCR; TCRdb keeps in-frame clones, though not all of them. The repertoire holds 190,000 or so clones, with less than 90% as singletons. The sequencing sample was made of PBMCs. The receptors were sampled from a man between 45 and 60 years old in good health and CMV-seronegative. Each CDR3 is given without its conserved first and last residue.

>TRBV2|TRBJ2-7
ASSVRGSNDEQY
>TRBV9|TRBJ2-1
ASRPPGHNVNEQF
>TRBV25-1|TRBJ1-1
ASSLARGTEAF
>TRBV19|TRBJ2-3
ASLSSGYTDTQY
>TRBV5-8|TRBJ2-5
ASSRTGLVQETQY
>TRBV7-9|TRBJ2-5
ASSLAGTVQETQY
>TRBV2|TRBJ2-7
ASSVFSYEQY
>TRBV27|TRBJ2-3
ASTRRLTSTDTQY
>TRBV28|TRBJ1-2
ASSLYPGTAYGYT
>TRBV10-3|TRBJ2-2
AITSTGELF
>TRBV5-4|TRBJ2-1
ASSLLAGNYNEQF
>TRBV29-1|TRBJ2-7
SVATETTGQY
>TRBV9|TRBJ2-1
ASSVGYSSGGYSYNEQF
>TRBV6-1|TRBJ2-5
ASDRGFEETQY
>TRBV15|TRBJ2-3
ATSRGTGTDTQY
>TRBV6-5|TRBJ1-6
ASLGQFNSPLH
>TRBV5-6|TRBJ2-5
ASSLSPGGGETQY
>TRBV28|TRBJ2-4
ASSSLELAKNIQY
>TRBV4-1|TRBJ2-3
ASSPFELAGGPSQY
>TRBV10-3|TRBJ1-1
AIGGGRNTEAF
>TRBV2|TRBJ1-3
ASSDRVGGNTIY
>TRBV5-1|TRBJ2-1
ASSPLAGGGHNEQF
>TRBV28|TRBJ1-5
ASSSPRGRQPQH
>TRBV4-2|TRBJ1-4
ASSQAGGGGEKLF
>TRBV9|TRBJ2-2
ASSVEHANTGELF
>TRBV18|TRBJ1-3
ASSSGTPSSGNTIY
>TRBV6-6|TRBJ2-7
ASSYGQNSYEQY
>TRBV19|TRBJ1-3
ASQKESSGNTIY
>TRBV11-2|TRBJ2-7
ASSFGQLYEQY
>TRBV7-2|TRBJ2-1
ASSFTSDNEQF
>TRBV6-1|TRBJ1-2
ASSPQGHRGYT
>TRBV9|TRBJ2-2
ASSVGDRVVGELF
>TRBV7-9|TRBJ1-4
SSSLGRVEKLF
>TRBV6-5|TRBJ1-3
ASSPDSRSGNTIY
>TRBV21-1|TRBJ2-1
ASSKARRGLAGGIFF
>TRBV7-2|TRBJ1-6
ASSLSIPQPTINSPLH
>TRBV18|TRBJ1-6
ASSLGQGLNSPLH